Shown below are 29 T cell receptor beta chains from a single sample sequenced in a study of OX40 agonist ivuxolimab in advanced cancers. Library generation was performed with the immunoSEQ multiplex PCR assay. TCRdb stores this immuneACCESS table with in-frame sequences only. Part of the clones is absent; in the studies checked, under half of the shortfall reflects unresolved V genes, and no reason is known for the rest. The sample table records 50,000 to 75,000 clones; 75% to 90% of these occur just once. Of the sample, approximately 14% is held by the ten largest clones. This material consisted of CD4+ or CD8+ T cells sorted from blood, taken in a trial of the OX40 agonist ivuxolimab. All receptors derive from an adult with an advanced solid tumor such as melanoma, head and neck, liver or kidney cancer.

The CDR3 bases are TGTGCTAGTCAGGGTCGGTGGGATGAGCAGTTCTTC. Translation: CASQGRWDEQFF. V is TRBV12-5 and J is TRBJ2-1, with D tentatively TRBD1 (5 bases). The germline V gene encodes CDR1 LGHNT and CDR2 FRNRAP. The CDR3 extends over 12 amino acids. V gave up 8 bases and J gave up 8 bases, with 13 bases separating them. Drawing the rest from reference TRBV12-5 and TRBJ2-1, the complete variable domain is DARVTQTPRHKVTEMGQEVTMRCQPILGHNTVFWYRQTMMQGLELLAYFRNRAPLDDSGMPKDRFSAEMPDATLATLKIQPSEPRDSAVYFCASQGRWDEQFFGPGTRLTVL.

The chain employs TRBV27 and TRBJ1-5; D remains ambiguous. Per the germline V gene, CDR1 is MNHEY and CDR2 is SMNVEV (reference sequence). Trimming removed 2 bases at V and 5 bases at J, with 13 bases between. The CDR3 contains 15 residues. Here the CDR3 DNA reads TGTGCCAGCAGTTTACTCGGGTTTAAGGATCAGCCCCAGCATTTT. As protein: CASSLLGFKDQPQHF.

This chain joins TRBV7-9 and TRBJ1-2, with TRBD1 identical over 7 bases. The germline V gene encodes CDR1 SEHNR and CDR2 FQNEAQ (reference sequence). CDR3 length: 16 residues. V shed 0 bases and J 1 base; nucleotides not matched to a gene: 5. CDR3 protein: CASSLANRGFNYGYTF. CDR3 in DNA: TGTGCCAGCAGCTTAGCAAACAGGGGATTTAACTATGGCTACACCTTC.

This rearrangement joins TRBV7-8 to TRBJ2-3, with TRBD2 matching 13 bases. Germline V gene sequence: CDR1 SGHVS, CDR2 FQNEAQ. J gave up 7 bases and V 1 base, and 11 bases lay outside the gene matches. CDR3 length: 18 residues. The CDR3 DNA sequence: TGTGCCAGCAGCTTAGGGTCCCTACTAGCGGGGGGGTGGAATACGCAGTATTTT. It yields the protein CASSLGSLLAGGWNTQYF. Full variable domain (outside the CDR3, taken from reference TRBV7-8 and TRBJ2-3): GAGVSQSPRYKVAKRGQDVALRCDPISGHVSLFWYQQALGQGPEFLTYFQNEAQLDKSGLPSDRFFAERPEGSVSTLKIQRTQQEDSAVYLCASSLGSLLAGGWNTQYFGPGTRLTVL.

V gene TRBV9 combines with J gene TRBJ2-3; D might be TRBD2 (6 bases). CDR1 and CDR2 (germline): SGDLS, YYNGEE. V was shortened by 4 bases and J by 1 base, with 13 bases between the two germline ends. This CDR3 has 15 residues. The CDR3 spells CASSFTGAGTDTQYF. Here the CDR3 DNA reads TGTGCCAGCAGCTTTACGGGAGCTGGCACAGATACGCAGTATTTT.

The V and J genes are TRBV29-1 and TRBJ2-1; D is possibly TRBD2 (6 bases). The CDR3 covers 16 residues. CDR1 and CDR2 (germline): SQVTM, ANQGSEA. V was shortened by 1 base and J by 3 bases, with 16 bases between the two germline ends. The CDR3 DNA reads TGCAGCGTTGAAGGAATTCGGGGGAGTCACTACAATGAGCAGTTCTTC. It specifies CSVEGIRGSHYNEQFF.

V and J are TRBV6-5 and TRBJ2-3; 11 positions agree with TRBD1. Trimming removed 4 bases from V and 6 bases from J; junction bases left unmatched: 9. The CDR3 is made up of 16 amino acids. Germline-derived CDR1 and CDR2 are MNHEY and SVGAGI. The CDR3 region is CASSSGTGGIGDTQYF. The CDR3 DNA follows: TGTGCCAGCAGTTCGGGGACAGGGGGTATAGGCGATACGCAGTATTTT.

This chain links TRBV5-1 with TRBJ2-6; D unresolved. This CDR3 spans 15 amino acids. Looked up from germline, CDR1 is SGHRS and CDR2 is YFSETQ. V gave up 4 bases and J gave up 2 bases, with 10 bases separating them. CDR3 residues: CASSPDPTGANVLTF. CDR3 nucleotide sequence: TGCGCCAGCAGCCCTGACCCAACTGGGGCCAACGTCCTGACTTTC.

The chain recombines TRBV12-5 with TRBJ1-4; D gene ambiguous. CDR1 is LGHNT, CDR2 FRNRAP, per germline. The CDR3 extends over 14 amino acids. The V and J ends lost 1 base and 3 bases respectively, with 6 bases between them. The CDR3 loop is CASGLGTANEKLFF. CDR3 nucleotide sequence: TGTGCTAGTGGTTTGGGAACGGCTAATGAAAAACTGTTTTTT.

This clone was observed a single time. The V and J genes are TRBV7-9 and TRBJ2-4; 14 bases are a match to TRBD2. CDR1 is SEHNR, CDR2 FQNEAQ, per germline (reference sequence). The CDR3 is made up of 16 amino acids. V trimming: 5 bases; J trimming: 7 bases; junction bases outside the gene matches: 7. The CDR3 here is CASSPRTSGGMNIQYF. The CDR3 region has the DNA TGTGCCAGCAGCCCCCGGACTAGCGGGGGGATGAACATTCAGTACTTC.

The chain combines TRBV9 with TRBJ2-7; the D gene is possibly TRBD1 (6 bases). Germline V gives CDR1 SGDLS, CDR2 YYNGEE. The CDR3 covers 16 residues. V was cut by 0 bases and J by 1 base, with 14 bases left in between. CDR3 loop: CASSVDGDTFSYEQYF. CDR3 DNA sequence: TGTGCCAGCAGCGTAGATGGGGACACATTTTCCTACGAGCAGTACTTC.

The chain uses TRBV7-9 and TRBJ2-5, with D hard to call. This CDR3 region has 13 residues. The germline gives CDR1 SEHNR, CDR2 FQNEAQ (reference sequence). With 5 bases removed from V and 2 bases from J, the gap between germline ends came to 9 bases. The CDR3 loop reads CASSTGFQETQYF. The DNA of the CDR3 is TGTGCCAGCAGCACTGGATTTCAAGAGACCCAGTACTTC.

The chain couples TRBV6-4 to TRBJ2-1; perhaps TRBD2 as D (7 bases). CDR3 length: 16 residues. Germline CDR1 reads MRHNA; CDR2 reads SNTAGT. V shed 3 bases and J shed 2 bases, with 14 bases lying between them. The CDR3 DNA reads as TGTGCCAGCAGTGAGTATGGGGGGGCCCCCTACAATGAGCAGTTCTTC. Protein sequence: CASSEYGGAPYNEQFF.

The rearrangement uses TRBV4-1 and TRBJ2-1; 9 bases map to TRBD2. The length of the CDR3 is 16 residues. The J segment lost 2 bases and the V segment lost 2 bases, leaving 4 bases of the junction unmatched. Germline V gene data show CDR1 as MGHRA and CDR2 as YSYEKL. The CDR3 nucleotides read TGCGCCAGCAGCCAACTGACTAGCGGAGCCTACAATGAGCAGTTCTTC. The encoded protein is CASSQLTSGAYNEQFF.

This chain connects TRBV27 to TRBJ2-7; TRBD2 matches 7 bases. CDR1 MNHEY and CDR2 SMNVEV come from the germline V gene (reference sequence). The CDR3 is 14 amino acids. J lost 4 bases, V lost 3 bases, and 6 bases had no gene match. The CDR3 bases are TGTGCCAGCAGTTTTGCACTAGCGACTTACGAGCAGTACTTC. Translated, it gives CASSFALATYEQYF.

This chain links TRBV9 with TRBJ1-2; 7 bases align to TRBD1. The germline CDR1 and CDR2 sequences are SGDLS and YYNGEE. Trimming removed 5 bases from V and 0 bases from J; junction bases left unmatched: 1. This CDR3 has 13 amino acids. The CDR3 here is CASRGTANYGYTF. The CDR3 coding sequence is TGTGCCAGCAGAGGGACAGCTAACTATGGCTACACCTTC.

The chain joins TRBV2 to TRBJ2-7, with 10 bases lining up with TRBD2. Unmatched junction bases numbered 4, after V lost 2 bases and J lost 0 bases. Germline CDR1 is SNHLY and CDR2 is FYNNEI. The length of the CDR3 is 16 residues. CDR3 residues: CASSETLAGSSYEQYF. The DNA for the CDR3 is TGTGCCAGCAGTGAAACACTAGCGGGGAGCTCCTACGAGCAGTACTTC.

The chain links TRBV5-1 to TRBJ2-3, with TRBD2 identical over 13 bases. The germline CDR1 and CDR2 sequences are SGHRS and YFSETQ. The CDR3 has 18 residues. V shed 0 bases, J shed 3 bases, and the junction held 7 bases outside the gene matches. The CDR3 DNA reads TGCGCCAGCAGCTTGGTCGGGACTAGCGGGATCGGGACAGATACGCAGTATTTT. Encoded protein: CASSLVGTSGIGTDTQYF.

This clone has only a few counts. The rearrangement uses TRBV29-1 and TRBJ1-1; the match to TRBD1 covers 8 bases. Per the germline V gene, CDR1 is SQVTM and CDR2 is ANQGSEA. There are 14 residues in the CDR3. V dropped 4 bases and J dropped 1; count of bases not matched to a gene: 5. The chain's CDR3 is CSVAGQGGNTEAFF. The CDR3 bases are TGCAGCGTTGCTGGACAGGGAGGGAACACTGAAGCTTTCTTT.

This clone was counted a few times. This CDR3 is also generated by other DNA sequences in the sample. The chain combines TRBV7-3 with TRBJ2-3; a weak D match, TRBD2 (6 bases). The CDR3 is made up of 15 amino acids. Trimming cost V 4 bases and J 2 bases, with 13 bases left between them. The germline V gene has CDR1 SGHTA and CDR2 FQGTGA. The DNA of the CDR3 is TGTGCCAGCAGCTCCTCCGGAGGGATCACAGATACGCAGTATTTT. It yields the protein CASSSSGGITDTQYF.

This chain links TRBV2 with TRBJ1-2; no definite D call. Germline V gene lookup returns CDR1 SNHLY and CDR2 FYNNEI. The CDR3 contains 12 residues. Trimming took 10 bases from V and 4 from J, leaving 13 bases between them. CDR3 in DNA: TGTGCCACCCTCGCTCGGGGCTATGGCTACACCTTC. As protein: CATLARGYGYTF.

The V call is TRBV7-8, the J call TRBJ1-3, with D hard to call. The germline CDR1 and CDR2 sequences are SGHVS and FQNEAQ. Trimming cost V 3 bases and J 9 bases, with 9 bases left between them. The CDR3 totals 12 residues. The CDR3 DNA follows: TGTGCCAGCAGCTTGGGGAACGGCACCATATATTTT. As protein: CASSLGNGTIYF. The full variable domain, its missing parts supplied by reference TRBV7-8 and TRBJ1-3, is GAGVSQSPRYKVAKRGQDVALRCDPISGHVSLFWYQQALGQGPEFLTYFQNEAQLDKSGLPSDRFFAERPEGSVSTLKIQRTQQEDSAVYLCASSLGNGTIYFGEGSWLTVV.

CDR3 sequence (DNA): TGTGCCAGTAGCCCCCGGGGGTTTTGGAATGAGCAGTTCTTC. Translated: CASSPRGFWNEQFF. V is TRBV19 and J is TRBJ2-1, with D perhaps matching TRBD2 (6 bases). Trimming removed 6 bases at V and 7 bases at J, with 16 bases between. The germline V gene encodes CDR1 LNHDA and CDR2 SQIVND (reference sequence). There are 14 residues in the CDR3.

Written as DNA, the CDR3 is TGTGCCAGCAGTTTTTGGGGGGCGAACACTGAAGCTTTCTTT. Translating it yields CASSFWGANTEAFF. V and J are TRBV28 and TRBJ1-1; perhaps TRBD1 as D (6 bases). This CDR3 is built from 14 residues. V lost 3 bases, J lost 1 base, and 9 bases lay in between. Germline loops: CDR1 MDHEN, CDR2 SYDVKM.

The chain couples TRBV29-1 to TRBJ1-2, with a weak D call TRBD1 (6 bases). With 7 bases removed from V and 0 bases from J, the gap between germline ends came to 24 bases. Germline V gene data show CDR1 as SQVTM and CDR2 as ANQGSEA. This CDR3 contains 17 residues. The CDR3 DNA reads as TGCAGCGCCCTCCTCGTGGGGGCCTCCGTAACTAACTATGGCTACACCTTC. It translates to CSALLVGASVTNYGYTF.

This chain uses TRBV2 with TRBJ1-5, with unresolved D. CDR1 is SNHLY, CDR2 FYNNEI, per germline. This CDR3 spans 15 amino acids. Trimming took off 4 bases at V and 4 bases at J, with 14 bases between the two ends. This CDR3 reads CASSVIPGSNQPQHF. The CDR3 nucleotides are TGTGCCAGCAGTGTCATTCCGGGAAGTAATCAGCCCCAGCATTTT.

CDR3 protein: CASSMGTSGGRQFF. Here the CDR3 DNA reads TGTGCCAGTAGTATGGGGACTAGCGGGGGGAGGCAGTTCTTC. V gene TRBV19 combines with J gene TRBJ2-1, with 15 bases that match TRBD2. The CDR3 runs to 14 residues. The germline V gene has CDR1 LNHDA and CDR2 SQIVND (reference sequence). The junction had 3 bases not matched to a gene; V was cut back by 3 bases and J by 12 bases.

The gene calls are TRBV27 and TRBJ1-5; 9 nucleotides agree with TRBD1. This CDR3 spans 16 amino acids. The junction had 13 bases not matched to a gene; V was cut back by 6 bases and J by 7 bases. In germline, CDR1 is MNHEY, CDR2 SMNVEV (reference sequence). The CDR3 DNA reads TGTGCCAGCAGCGAGTCCGGGACAGGGACGGGGCAGCCCCAGCATTTT. This encodes CASSESGTGTGQPQHF.

The chain links TRBV7-9 to TRBJ2-1; 10 nucleotides agree with TRBD2. The germline gives CDR1 SEHNR, CDR2 FQNEAQ (reference sequence). This CDR3 spans 15 amino acids. With 4 bases clipped from V and 8 bases from J, the junction kept 8 bases outside the gene matches. This CDR3 reads CASSSPSGRRHEQFF. DNA of the CDR3: TGTGCCAGCAGCTCTCCTAGCGGGAGACGACATGAGCAGTTCTTC.